A single sample gave rise to the 9 T cell receptor beta chains below, sequenced in a study of Graves' ophthalmopathy and Graves' hyperthyroidism. Researchers took RNA transcripts and amplified TCR beta CDR3 regions from them. First-round RT-PCR relied on HTBI primers, and a second-round multiplex PCR came next. TCRdb independently ran MiXCR on the multiplex PCR reads; one entry per CDR3 protein. The table records about 740,000 distinct CDR3 sequences, roughly two fifths of them present only once. Sequencing was done on a sample of peripheral blood. Receptor source: an adult man with Graves' ophthalmopathy.

The chain has TRBV7-9 and TRBJ1-6, with no clear D. The CDR3 runs to 14 residues. Germline CDR1 SEHNR, CDR2 FQNEAQ (reference sequence). V was cut by 2 bases and J by 10 bases, with 12 bases left in between. CDR3 protein: CASSLIAGKSPLHF. CDR3 nucleotide sequence: TGTGCCAGCAGCTTAATAGCCGGGAAGTCACCCCTCCACTTT.

This clonotype showed up just once. The rearrangement uses TRBV25-1 and TRBJ1-6; TRBD1 is a possible D gene (5 bases). This CDR3 has 13 amino acids. V was shortened by 10 bases and J by 7 bases, with 14 bases between the two germline ends. Per the germline V gene, CDR1 is MGHDK and CDR2 is SYGVNS. The CDR3 DNA reads TGTGCCATTGGGGGGACGGCCAATTCACCCCTCCACTTT. Translated: CAIGGTANSPLHF.

This clonotype showed up just a few times. The rearrangement joins TRBV5-6 to TRBJ2-7, with D unclear. This CDR3 is built from 11 residues. Deletions cut 4 bases from V and 5 bases from J, with 7 bases between. CDR1 is SGHDT and CDR2 is YYEEEE in the germline V gene. DNA of the CDR3: TGTGCCAGCAGCGCTATGAACGAGCAGTACTTC. Its translation is CASSAMNEQYF.

The J gene is TRBJ2-7, the V gene TRBV6-5; no clear D. Germline CDR1 is MNHEY and CDR2 is SVGAGI. Trimming stripped 5 bases from V and 0 bases from J, with 8 bases between. The CDR3 is made up of 13 amino acids. The CDR3 spells CASSEHSSYEQYF. The CDR3 region has the DNA TGTGCCAGCAGTGAACACTCCTCCTACGAGCAGTACTTC.

This chain links TRBV29-1 with TRBJ2-3; D is undetermined. This CDR3 is built from 14 residues. Trimming removed 3 bases at V and 0 bases at J, with 10 bases between. Germline V gives CDR1 SQVTM, CDR2 ANQGSEA. CDR3 amino acids: CSVDWRSSTDTQYF. DNA of the CDR3: TGCAGCGTTGACTGGCGGTCTAGCACAGATACGCAGTATTTT.

This chain connects TRBV11-1 to TRBJ2-7; TRBD2 matches 11 bases. The CDR3 spans 16 residues. V lost 5 bases and J lost 5; bases outside the gene matches: 11. Per germline, CDR1 SGHAT and CDR2 FQDESV (reference sequence). Here the CDR3 reads CASSRGLADLLDEQYF. CDR3 nucleotides: TGTGCCAGCAGCCGGGGACTAGCGGACCTTCTGGACGAGCAGTACTTC.

This clonotype was picked up a small number of times. This sequence joins TRBV10-3 and TRBJ2-7, with 10 bases lining up with TRBD1. Trimming took 10 bases from V and 4 from J; bases not matched to a gene: 13. The CDR3 length is 15 residues. The V gene's germline CDR1 is ENHRY and CDR2 SYGVKD. The CDR3 DNA sequence: TGTGCCAGCAGATTTGGACAGGGGGTCAGATACGAGCAGTACTTC. This gives the protein CASRFGQGVRYEQYF.

This clonotype was counted a few times. The chain recombines TRBV7-9 with TRBJ2-7; TRBD1 matches at 7 bases. The V segment lost 2 bases and the J segment 0 bases; nucleotides outside the gene matches: 7. The CDR3 consists of 16 residues. The germline CDR1 and CDR2 sequences are SEHNR and FQNEAQ (reference sequence). Here the CDR3 DNA reads TGTGCCAGCAGCTTAAGAGGGGCAGGGGGCTCCTACGAGCAGTACTTC. This sequence encodes CASSLRGAGGSYEQYF.

This clonotype was counted a few times. The chain combines TRBV2 with TRBJ1-2; D perhaps matches TRBD1 (5 bases). The V and J ends lost 5 bases and 0 bases respectively, with 19 bases between them. The germline V gene has CDR1 SNHLY and CDR2 FYNNEI. The CDR3 is 17 residues long. CDR3 protein: CASSKFRDGGTNYGYTF. Here the CDR3 DNA reads TGTGCCAGCAGTAAATTCCGGGACGGAGGAACTAACTATGGCTACACCTTC.